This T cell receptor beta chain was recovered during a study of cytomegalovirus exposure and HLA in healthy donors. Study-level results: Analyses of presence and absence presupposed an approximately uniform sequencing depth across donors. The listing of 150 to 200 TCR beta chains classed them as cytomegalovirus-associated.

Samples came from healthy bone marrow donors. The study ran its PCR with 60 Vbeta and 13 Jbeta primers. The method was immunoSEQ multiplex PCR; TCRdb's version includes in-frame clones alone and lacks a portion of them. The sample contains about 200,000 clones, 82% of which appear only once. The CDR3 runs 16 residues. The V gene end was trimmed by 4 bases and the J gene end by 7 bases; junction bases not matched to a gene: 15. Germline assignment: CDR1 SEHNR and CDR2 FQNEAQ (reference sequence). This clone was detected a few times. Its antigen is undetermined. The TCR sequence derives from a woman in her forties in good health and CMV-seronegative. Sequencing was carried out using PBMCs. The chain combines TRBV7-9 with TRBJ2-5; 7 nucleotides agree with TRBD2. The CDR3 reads CASSSWELSGGRTQYF. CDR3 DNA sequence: TGTGCCAGCAGCTCTTGGGAGCTCTCGGGGGGACGGACCCAGTACTTC.